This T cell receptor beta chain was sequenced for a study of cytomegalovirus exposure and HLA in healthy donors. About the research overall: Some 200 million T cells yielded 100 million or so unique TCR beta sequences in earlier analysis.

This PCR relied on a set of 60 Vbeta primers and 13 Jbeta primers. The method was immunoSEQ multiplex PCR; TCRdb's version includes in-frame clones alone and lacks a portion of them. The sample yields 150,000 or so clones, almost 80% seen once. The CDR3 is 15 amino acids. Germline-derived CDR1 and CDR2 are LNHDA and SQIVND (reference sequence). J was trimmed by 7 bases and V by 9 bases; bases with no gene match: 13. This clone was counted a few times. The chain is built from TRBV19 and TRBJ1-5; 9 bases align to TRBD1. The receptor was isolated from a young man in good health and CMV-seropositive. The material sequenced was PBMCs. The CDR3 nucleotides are TGTGCCAGCCTCCCGGGACAGGGAGTAGGGCAGCCCCAGCATTTT. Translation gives CASLPGQGVGQPQHF.